This is a list of T cell receptor beta chains from one sample in a study of blood T cell repertoires in COVID-19. Only in-frame clones appear in the TCRdb table, and some are missing; sequencing was by immunoSEQ multiplex PCR. The table records about 170,000 clones, approximately 89% of them present only once. The specimen was peripheral blood. The receptors here all came from a man aged 70-80 years with acute or convalescent COVID-19. The CDR3 runs from the conserved cysteine through the conserved F or W. Each record gives: V gene, clone size, J gene, D gene, CDR3 DNA, CDR3 protein. D genes are given only for firm matches. The size field is filled for only some rows; it gives once, few, many or a size class.

TRBV29-1	NA	TRBJ1-1	NA	TGCAGCGTTGCCCAGGGGAACACTGAAGCTTTCTTT	CSVAQGNTEAFF
TRBV28	NA	TRBJ1-6	NA	TGTGCCAGCAGGAGCGATTCACCCCTCCACTTT	CASRSDSPLHF
TRBV7-9	NA	TRBJ2-2	NA	TGTGCCAGCAGCTTAGAATACGGGGAGCTGTTTTTT	CASSLEYGELFF
TRBV28	NA	TRBJ2-7	NA	TGTGCCAGCAGCGAGGGACACCTAGAGCAGTACTTC	CASSEGHLEQYF
TRBV10-3	NA	TRBJ2-3	TRBD1	TGTGCCATCAGTTCCGACAGGGAATATACAGATACGCAGTATTTT	CAISSDREYTDTQYF
TRBV7-9	NA	TRBJ2-1	NA	TGTGCCAGCAGCTTAGATGCGGTTGAGGGTTACTCCTACAATGAGCAGTTCTTC	CASSLDAVEGYSYNEQFF
TRBV3-1/TRBV3-2	NA	TRBJ2-5	NA	TGTGCCAGCAGCCACCTCCCCCATCCCGGCCAGGGCCACCAAGAGACCCAGTACTTC	CASSHLPHPGQGHQETQYF
TRBV18	NA	TRBJ2-7	NA	TGTGCCAGCTCTCCGACAGTTTCCTACGAGCAGTACTTC	CASSPTVSYEQYF
TRBV6-1	NA	TRBJ2-7	NA	TGTGCCAGCAGTGCCTGGAGAAGGGGCCCTACCTCCTACGAGCAGTACTTC	CASSAWRRGPTSYEQYF
TRBV7-9	NA	TRBJ1-2	NA	TGTGCCAGCAGCTTACCGGACACTATATATGGCTACACCTTC	CASSLPDTIYGYTF
TRBV20-1	NA	TRBJ1-1	TRBD1	TGCAGTGCTAGAGAGACAGGGCAATCTTTCTTT	CSARETGQSFF
TRBV11-1	NA	TRBJ2-1	NA	TGTGCCAGCAGCTCTGACAATGAGCAGTTCTTC	CASSSDNEQFF
TRBV5-4	few	TRBJ1-1	NA	TGTGCCAGCACCTTCGGTGGGTCTTCCCGGGCTGAAGCTTTCTTT	CASTFGGSSRAEAFF
TRBV30	NA	TRBJ1-4	NA	TGTGCCTGGAGTCCAGGGTTGCTGGAAAAACTGTTTTTT	CAWSPGLLEKLFF
TRBV4-3	once	TRBJ1-6	NA	TGCGCCAGCAGCCAAGCCCCCCCAGGGGTGGATTCACCCCTCCACTTT	CASSQAPPGVDSPLHF
TRBV28	NA	TRBJ2-7	TRBD2	TGTGCCAGCAGTTTGGGTGGGACTAGAGGGACGGAGCAGTACTTC	CASSLGGTRGTEQYF
TRBV4-3	NA	TRBJ1-3	NA	TGCGCCAGCAGCCAAGTGTCTCCCTCGGTGGACACCATATATTTT	CASSQVSPSVDTIYF
TRBV18	NA	TRBJ2-7	TRBD2	TGTGCCAGCTCACCGGCGGGCGGGAGGCAAAAGCAGTACTTC	CASSPAGGRQKQYF
TRBV5-1	NA	TRBJ1-4	NA	TGCGCCAGCAGCGCAGACAGGTTATCTGAAAAACTGTTTTTT	CASSADRLSEKLFF
TRBV7-3	few	TRBJ2-1	TRBD2	TGTGCCAGCAGCTCCCGTGAGGCGGGAGGGGAGCAGTTCTTC	CASSSREAGGEQFF
TRBV25-1	NA	TRBJ1-3	NA	TGTGCCAGCAGTCCTCTTCCGGGGGAAATTCCTGGAAACACCATATATTTT	CASSPLPGEIPGNTIYF
TRBV6-5	NA	TRBJ2-4	TRBD2	TGTGCCAGCAGACCGGGCGGGGGTTGGGACATTCAGTACTTC	CASRPGGGWDIQYF
TRBV23-1	NA	TRBJ1-6	TRBD1	TGCGCCAGCGAACCGCGCGCGACAGGGGTTAATATAGAATCACCCCTCCACTTT	CASEPRATGVNIESPLHF
TRBV2	NA	TRBJ1-3	NA	TGTGCCAGCAGGATATCCCGACCTGGAGCCATATATTTT	CASRISRPGAIYF
TRBV7-3	NA	TRBJ2-5	NA	TGTGCCAGCAGCTTAGGGCAGCTGTACCAAGAGACCCAGTACTTC	CASSLGQLYQETQYF
TRBV24-1	NA	TRBJ2-5	TRBD1	TGTGCCACCAGGGGACCGGGACAGGGCTCCGGAGAGACCCAGTACTTC	CATRGPGQGSGETQYF
TRBV11-2	once	TRBJ2-1	NA	TGTGCCAGCAGCTTAGATCCCCAGGGCAATGAGCAGTTCTTC	CASSLDPQGNEQFF
TRBV7-3	few	TRBJ1-1	TRBD1	TGTGCCAGCAGCTTCGACAGGGGCACTGAAGCTTTCTTT	CASSFDRGTEAFF
TRBV7-4	NA	TRBJ2-3	NA	TGTGCCAGCAGCTTCGGAGCTCATGTCGAGGGGGCGGGGGATACGCAGTATTTT	CASSFGAHVEGAGDTQYF
TRBV2	NA	TRBJ2-7	NA	TGTGCCAGCACCCCCGACGGGTCCTTCTACGAGCAGTACTTC	CASTPDGSFYEQYF
TRBV7-3	once	TRBJ1-1	TRBD1	TGTGCCTCCTACTCGACAGGGATCGCTGAAGCTTTCTTT	CASYSTGIAEAFF
TRBV3-1/TRBV3-2	NA	TRBJ1-5	NA	TGTGCCAGCAGCCCCAATCGGGGCAATCAGCCCCAGCATTTT	CASSPNRGNQPQHF
TRBV6-4	NA	TRBJ2-3	TRBD2	TGTGCCAGCAGTTGGGACTACCGTTATCCCACAGATACGCAGTATTTT	CASSWDYRYPTDTQYF
TRBV4-2	NA	TRBJ2-2	NA	TGTGCCAGCAACGGCTTAGACAGGTCGAACACCGGGGAGCTGTTTTTT	CASNGLDRSNTGELFF
TRBV28	NA	TRBJ2-7	NA	TGTGCCAGCAGTAGCAGGGACGAGCAGTACTTC	CASSSRDEQYF
TRBV4-1	NA	TRBJ2-3	NA	TGCGCCAGCAGCCAGTGGGGCCAGGGGACAGATACGCAGTATTTT	CASSQWGQGTDTQYF
TRBV5-1	NA	TRBJ1-6	TRBD1	TGCGCCAGCAGCTTACAGGGGGCAAGATTTTCACCCCTCCACTTT	CASSLQGARFSPLHF
TRBV2	NA	TRBJ2-7	NA	TGTGCCAGCGGGGGTTGGGGGACACTCTACGAGCAGTACTTC	CASGGWGTLYEQYF
TRBV15	NA	TRBJ2-7	NA	TGTGCCACCAGCAGAGGCGGGCTTGAGACACCTCGCTACGAGCAGTACTTC	CATSRGGLETPRYEQYF
TRBV30	few	TRBJ1-5	NA	TGTGCCTGGAGTGTACGGCGGCCTCCTAATCAGCCCCAGCATTTT	CAWSVRRPPNQPQHF
TRBV2	once	TRBJ1-3	TRBD1	TGTGCCAGCAGGGGGACAGACTCTGGAAACACCATATATTTT	CASRGTDSGNTIYF
TRBV11-2	NA	TRBJ2-7	NA	TGTGCCAGCAGCTTAAGGGAGAGCTCCTACGAGCAGTACTTC	CASSLRESSYEQYF
TRBV3-1/TRBV3-2	NA	TRBJ2-1	NA	TGTGCCAGCAGCCAAGAGAGAGCCCTGAGCTCCTACAATGAGCAGTTCTTC	CASSQERALSSYNEQFF
TRBV5-6	NA	TRBJ2-5	NA	TGTGCCAGCAGCTCCGTGGGGGAGGAAGAGACCCAGTACTTC	CASSSVGEEETQYF
TRBV4-3	NA	TRBJ2-3	NA	TGCGCCAGCAGCCAAACGAGGGGGGGGAGCACAGATACGCAGTATTTT	CASSQTRGGSTDTQYF
TRBV4-3	NA	TRBJ1-2	NA	TGCGCCAGCAGCCAAGGGAGGACGGATAGCTACACCTTC	CASSQGRTDSYTF
TRBV9	NA	TRBJ1-1	NA	TGTGCCAGCAGCGTAGCTGCCGGTACTGAAGCTTTCTTT	CASSVAAGTEAFF
TRBV10-3	NA	TRBJ1-5	TRBD1	TGTGCCATCAGTGCGGGACAGGGGCTCTCCTATAGCAATCAGCCCCAGCATTTT	CAISAGQGLSYSNQPQHF
TRBV27	NA	TRBJ2-2	NA	TGTGCCAGCGCAGTAGCGGTGCCGTTACACACCGGGGAGCTGTTTTTT	CASAVAVPLHTGELFF
TRBV5-1	NA	TRBJ1-3	TRBD1	TGCGCCAGCAGCTCTCCGGGACAGGGAAACACCATATATTTT	CASSSPGQGNTIYF
TRBV3-1/TRBV3-2	NA	TRBJ2-3	TRBD1	TGTGCCAGCAGCCACACGGGACAGGGGGCGGGAGGATCTAGCACAGATACGCAGTATTTT	CASSHTGQGAGGSSTDTQYF
TRBV7-2	many	TRBJ2-2	TRBD2	TGTGCCAGCAGCTTACAGCCTAGCGGAAACACCGGGGAGCTGTTTTTT	CASSLQPSGNTGELFF
TRBV10-2	NA	TRBJ2-1	NA	TGCGCCAGCACCGCGGGCTTATCCTACAATGAGCAGTTCTTC	CASTAGLSYNEQFF
TRBV19	NA	TRBJ2-5	NA	TGTGCCACCGCGGTCAACCAAGAGACCCAGTACTTC	CATAVNQETQYF
TRBV3-1/TRBV3-2	NA	TRBJ2-7	NA	TGTGCCAGCAGCCAAGGGTATCAGGGCTTTTACGAGCAGTACTTC	CASSQGYQGFYEQYF
TRBV2	few	TRBJ1-5	TRBD1	TGTGCCAGCAGTGTGTTAGGACAGGGGGGATTGGCCCAGCATTTT	CASSVLGQGGLAQHF
TRBV18	NA	TRBJ1-2	NA	TGTGCCAGCTCACGGGCCGCCGCCCGGGGAAACTATGGCTACACCTTC	CASSRAAARGNYGYTF
TRBV9	NA	TRBJ1-6	TRBD1	TGTGCCAGCAGCGTCCAACCGGGACAGGGAACGACACCCCTCCACTTT	CASSVQPGQGTTPLHF
TRBV5-1	NA	TRBJ2-1	NA	TGCGCCAGCAGCTTTGGAACGGGGACTTACAATGAGCAGTTCTTC	CASSFGTGTYNEQFF
TRBV5-1	NA	TRBJ2-2	NA	TGCGCCAGCAGCTCTACAGGGTTGGGCGGGGAGCTGTTTTTT	CASSSTGLGGELFF